Listed here are 10 T cell receptor beta chains from one sample, sequenced in a study of blood T cell repertoires in COVID-19. Data came from immunoSEQ multiplex PCR; TCRdb stores just in-frame clones and leaves some out. There are fewer than 250,000 clones in the sample; around 88% occur only once, and 2% to 2.5% lies in the top ten. Sequences were obtained from PBMCs or T cells enriched from blood (not recorded which). The receptors stem from a woman between 50 and 59 years old who had recovered from COVID-19.

This chain joins TRBV7-2 and TRBJ1-5; possibly TRBD1 for D (5 bases). This CDR3 has 16 amino acids. Germline CDR1 is SGHTA and CDR2 is FQGNSA. The ends were cut back, 2 bases at V and 0 bases at J, with 11 bases in the middle. The CDR3 region has the DNA TGTGCCAGCAGCTTATGGGGCAGCTATAGCAATCAGCCCCAGCATTTT. Translation gives CASSLWGSYSNQPQHF.

The chain carries TRBV7-2 and TRBJ1-1; possible D gene TRBD1, 5 bases. This CDR3 spans 13 amino acids. The germline CDR1 and CDR2 sequences are SGHTA and FQGNSA. The V end was cut by 7 bases, the J end by 1 base, with 10 bases between. The CDR3 loop is CASMGQRNTEAFF. The DNA of the CDR3 is TGTGCCAGCATGGGGCAGAGGAACACTGAAGCTTTCTTT. Variable domain in full (rest from reference TRBV7-2 and TRBJ1-1): GAGVSQSPSNKVTEKGKDVELRCDPISGHTALYWYRQSLGQGLEFLIYFQGNSAPDKSGLPSDRFSAERTGGSVSTLTIQRTQQEDSAVYLCASMGQRNTEAFFGQGTRLTVV.

The rearrangement joins TRBV29-1 to TRBJ2-1; D ambiguous. Trimming took 3 bases from V and 4 from J, leaving 4 bases between them. CDR3 size: 11 residues. CDR1 is SQVTM, CDR2 ANQGSEA, per germline. The CDR3 DNA reads TGCAGCGTTGATTCTTACAATGAGCAGTTCTTC. It is translated as CSVDSYNEQFF.

This rearrangement joins TRBV29-1 to TRBJ2-1; TRBD2 matches 14 bases. The CDR3 loop spans 14 amino acids. V was pared by 7 bases and J by 8 bases, with 7 bases of the junction left unmatched. Looked up from germline, CDR1 is SQVTM and CDR2 is ANQGSEA. For the CDR3, the DNA is TGCAGCGGGGGGACTAGCGGGAGTATCGATGAGCAGTTCTTC. Amino acids: CSGGTSGSIDEQFF.

This clone turned up a few times. J is TRBJ2-1 and V is TRBV7-3, with D maybe TRBD2 (6 bases). V was pared by 4 bases and J by 6 bases, with 16 bases between. The CDR3 is 15 amino acids. The germline V gene has CDR1 SGHTA and CDR2 FQGTGA. CDR3 sequence: CASSSGTARGNEQFF. The CDR3 bases are TGTGCCAGCAGCTCCGGGACTGCGAGAGGCAATGAGCAGTTCTTC.

CDR3 residues: CASSEVAGGPGELFF. The CDR3 nucleotides are TGTGCCAGCAGTGAAGTTGCGGGAGGGCCCGGGGAGCTGTTTTTT. The chain recombines TRBV2 with TRBJ2-2; 9 bases are shared with TRBD2. The V and J ends lost 1 base and 6 bases, in that order; junction bases with no gene match: 3. The CDR3 runs to 15 residues. Germline-derived CDR1 and CDR2 are SNHLY and FYNNEI.

The chain's CDR3 is CASSFASGRAYNEQFF. DNA of the CDR3: TGTGCCAGCAGTTTCGCTAGCGGGAGGGCCTACAATGAGCAGTTCTTC. V gene TRBV27 combines with J gene TRBJ2-1; 12 bases are shared with TRBD2. From germline, CDR1 is MNHEY and CDR2 SMNVEV (reference sequence). The V and J ends lost 3 bases and 2 bases, in that order; junction bases with no gene match: 2. There are 16 residues in the CDR3.

V usage is TRBV7-6 and J usage is TRBJ1-5, with 8 bases identical to TRBD1. CDR3 length equals 15 residues. The trim removed 1 base at V and 5 bases at J, leaving 4 bases unmatched. CDR1 is SGHVS and CDR2 is FNYEAQ in the germline V gene. CDR3: CASSLGQGAHQPQHF. The CDR3 DNA is TGTGCCAGCAGCTTAGGGCAGGGGGCCCATCAGCCCCAGCATTTT.

This clone was observed a handful of times. The chain has TRBV7-9 and TRBJ2-1, with a possible D match to TRBD1 (5 bases). Germline loops: CDR1 SEHNR, CDR2 FQNEAQ (reference sequence). The CDR3 has 14 amino acids. V lost 8 bases, J lost 3 bases, and 14 bases lay in between. Written as DNA, the CDR3 is TGTGCCAGCGGGGCGGAAAATTTCTACAATGAGCAGTTCTTC. This sequence encodes CASGAENFYNEQFF.

The chain joins TRBV19 to TRBJ2-7, with 9 bases fitting TRBD1. The germline CDR1 and CDR2 sequences are LNHDA and SQIVND (reference sequence). CDR3 length: 15 residues. The trim removed 1 base at V and 2 bases at J, leaving 3 bases unmatched. CDR3: CASSIVQGATYEQYF. The DNA of the CDR3 is TGTGCCAGTAGTATAGTACAGGGGGCGACCTACGAGCAGTACTTC.